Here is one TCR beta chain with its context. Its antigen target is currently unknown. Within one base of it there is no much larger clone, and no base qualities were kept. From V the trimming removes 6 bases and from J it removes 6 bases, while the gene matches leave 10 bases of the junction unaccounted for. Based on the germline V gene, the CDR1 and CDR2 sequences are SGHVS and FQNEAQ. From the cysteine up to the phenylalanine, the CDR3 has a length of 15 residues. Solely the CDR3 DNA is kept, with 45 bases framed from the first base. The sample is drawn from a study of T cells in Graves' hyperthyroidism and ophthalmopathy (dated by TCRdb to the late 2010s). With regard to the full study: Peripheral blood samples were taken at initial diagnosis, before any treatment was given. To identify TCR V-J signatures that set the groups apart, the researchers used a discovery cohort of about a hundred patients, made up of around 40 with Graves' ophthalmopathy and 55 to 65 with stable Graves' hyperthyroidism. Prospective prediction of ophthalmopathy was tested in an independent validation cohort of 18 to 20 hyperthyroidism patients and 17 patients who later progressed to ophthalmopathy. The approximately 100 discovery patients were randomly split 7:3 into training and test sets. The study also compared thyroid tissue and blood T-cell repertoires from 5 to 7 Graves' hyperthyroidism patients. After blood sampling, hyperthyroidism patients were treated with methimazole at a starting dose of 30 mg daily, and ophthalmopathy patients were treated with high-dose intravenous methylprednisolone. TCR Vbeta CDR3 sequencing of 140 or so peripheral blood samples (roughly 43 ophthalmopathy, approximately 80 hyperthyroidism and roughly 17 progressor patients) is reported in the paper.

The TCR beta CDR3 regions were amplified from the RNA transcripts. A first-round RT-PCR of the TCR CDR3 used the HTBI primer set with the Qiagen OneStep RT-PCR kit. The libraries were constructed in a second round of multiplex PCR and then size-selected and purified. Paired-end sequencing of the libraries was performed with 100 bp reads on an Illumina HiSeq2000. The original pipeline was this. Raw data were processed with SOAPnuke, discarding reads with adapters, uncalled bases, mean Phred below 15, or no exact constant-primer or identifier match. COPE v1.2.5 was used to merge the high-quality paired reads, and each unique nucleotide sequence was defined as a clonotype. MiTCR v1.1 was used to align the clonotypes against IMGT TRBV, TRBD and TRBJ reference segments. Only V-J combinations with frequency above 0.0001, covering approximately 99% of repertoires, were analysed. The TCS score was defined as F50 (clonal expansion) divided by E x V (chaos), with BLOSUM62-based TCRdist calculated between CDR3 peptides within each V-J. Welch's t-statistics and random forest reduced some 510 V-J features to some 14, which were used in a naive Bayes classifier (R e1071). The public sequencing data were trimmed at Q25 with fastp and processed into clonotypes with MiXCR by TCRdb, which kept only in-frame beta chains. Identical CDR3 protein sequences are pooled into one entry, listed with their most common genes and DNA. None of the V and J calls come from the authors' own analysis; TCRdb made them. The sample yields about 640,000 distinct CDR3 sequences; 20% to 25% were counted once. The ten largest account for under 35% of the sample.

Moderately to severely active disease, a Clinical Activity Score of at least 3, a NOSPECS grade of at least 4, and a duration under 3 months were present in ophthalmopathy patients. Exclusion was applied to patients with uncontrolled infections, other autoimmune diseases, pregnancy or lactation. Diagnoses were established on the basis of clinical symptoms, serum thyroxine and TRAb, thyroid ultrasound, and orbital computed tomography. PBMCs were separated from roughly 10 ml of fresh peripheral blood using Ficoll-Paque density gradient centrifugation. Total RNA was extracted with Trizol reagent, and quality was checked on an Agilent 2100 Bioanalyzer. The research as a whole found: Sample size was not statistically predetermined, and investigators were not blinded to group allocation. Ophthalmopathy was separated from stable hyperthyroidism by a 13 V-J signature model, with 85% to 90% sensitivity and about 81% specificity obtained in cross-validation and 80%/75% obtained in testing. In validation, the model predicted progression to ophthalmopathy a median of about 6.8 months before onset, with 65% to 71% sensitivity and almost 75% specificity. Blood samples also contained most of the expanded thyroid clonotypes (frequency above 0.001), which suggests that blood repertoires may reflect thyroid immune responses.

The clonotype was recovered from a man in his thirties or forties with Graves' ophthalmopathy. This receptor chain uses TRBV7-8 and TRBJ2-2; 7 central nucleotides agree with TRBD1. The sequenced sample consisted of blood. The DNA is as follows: TGTGCCAGCAGTAGGACATCCCAGGGGGCCGGGGAGCTGTTTTTT. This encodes CASSRTSQGAGELFF.